This T cell receptor beta chain was obtained from a study of T cells in Graves' hyperthyroidism and ophthalmopathy. TCR beta CDR3 regions were amplified from RNA transcripts. During a first-round RT-PCR of the TCR CDR3, the HTBI primer set was used. TCRdb re-called the multiplex PCR reads through MiXCR, storing one row per CDR3 protein. This repertoire shows hundreds of thousands of distinct CDR3 sequences, around 46% found once; its top ten account for just under 8.5%. CDR1 is MGHRA and CDR2 is YSYEKL in the germline V gene. Unmatched junction bases numbered 8, after V lost 0 bases and J lost 5 bases. The CDR3 has 16 amino acids.

Material: peripheral blood or thyroid tissue (not recorded which). The clonotype comes from a woman aged 18-29 years with Graves' hyperthyroidism. V gene TRBV4-1 combines with J gene TRBJ2-5, with 8 bases identical to TRBD1. The DNA for the CDR3 is TGCGCCAGCAGCCAAGATCAGGGCAGGGGGCATGAGACCCAGTACTTC. The encoded protein is CASSQDQGRGHETQYF.